The source of this T cell receptor (beta chain) is a study of cytomegalovirus exposure and HLA in healthy donors. General study points: In vitro confirmation showed a few CMV-associated chains to be CMV antigen specific. Presence/absence analyses treated sequencing depth as roughly uniform across donors. The authors later found TCR association rates varying by HLA locus, with DRB1 most and HLA-C fewest.

The PCR employed 60 Vbeta primers together with 13 Jbeta primers. The repertoire was sequenced with immunoSEQ multiplex PCR; TCRdb's copy has only in-frame clones and lacks some. Seen in this sample are tens of thousands of clones; the ten most common clones hold less than 15%. On this clone itself: Its antigen remains unknown.

The CDR3 sequence is 14 residues long. Trimming stripped 0 bases from V and 3 bases from J, with 9 bases between. Germline V gene lookup returns CDR1 SGDLS and CDR2 YYNGEE. Input material: PBMCs. This sequence joins TRBV9 and TRBJ1-2; D gene unclear. The TCR comes from a woman in her 30s in good health and CMV-seropositive. The CDR3 spells CASSVGSYHYGYTF. The CDR3 DNA sequence: TGTGCCAGCAGCGTAGGTAGCTACCACTATGGCTACACCTTC. Using reference TRBV9 and TRBJ1-2 for the parts outside the CDR3, the full variable domain is DSGVTQTPKHLITATGQRVTLRCSPRSGDLSVYWYQQSLDQGLQFLIQYYNGEERAKGNILERFSAQQFPDLHSELNLSSLELGDSALYFCASSVGSYHYGYTFGSGTRLTVV.